These 28 T cell receptor beta chains were all obtained from the same sample, sequenced in a study of cytomegalovirus exposure and HLA in healthy donors. The protocol was immunoSEQ multiplex PCR, while the TCRdb copy is restricted to in-frame clones and leaves out a portion. The sample carries fewer than 200,000 clones, approximately 81% recorded once. The sequenced sample was PBMCs. These receptors originate from a man between 18 and 29 years old in good health and CMV-seropositive.

This clone was seen many times. V and J are TRBV6-5 and TRBJ2-3; TRBD2 might be the D (6 bases). Between the trimmed V and J ends, which lost 10 bases and 1 base, there was a span of 15 bases. CDR1 and CDR2 from the germline V gene are MNHEY and SVGAGI. The CDR3 is made up of 14 amino acids. The CDR3 nucleotides are TGTGCCACATCTCGGGACTCGGGCACAGATACGCAGTATTTT. Protein product: CATSRDSGTDTQYF.

The rearrangement links TRBV19 to TRBJ2-7; D is possibly TRBD1 (6 bases). The V end was cut by 5 bases, the J end by 4 bases, with 18 bases between. Germline values: CDR1 LNHDA, CDR2 SQIVND (reference sequence). This CDR3 has 15 residues. The CDR3 DNA reads as TGTGCCAGTAGTCAAATTGGACAGAAACAATACGAGCAGTACTTC. Translated: CASSQIGQKQYEQYF.

A few counts support this clone. CDR3 in amino acids: CAWSPKTTGTAFF. CDR3 DNA sequence: TGTGCCTGGAGTCCTAAAACGACAGGGACAGCTTTCTTT. The chain has TRBV30 and TRBJ1-1; 7 bases line up with TRBD1. With 2 bases clipped from V and 10 bases from J, the junction kept 10 bases outside the gene matches. Germline values: CDR1 GTSNPN, CDR2 SVGIG (reference sequence). This CDR3 has 13 residues.

V usage is TRBV28 and J usage is TRBJ2-4, with D possibly TRBD2 on 6 matching bases. Germline V gene sequence: CDR1 MDHEN, CDR2 SYDVKM. Trimming removed 4 bases at V and 0 bases at J, with 10 bases between. The CDR3 totals 15 residues. The CDR3 DNA follows: TGTGCCAGCAGTTCTAGCGAGTTAGCCAAAAACATTCAGTACTTC. It codes for CASSSSELAKNIQYF. The full variable domain, rest sourced from reference TRBV28 and TRBJ2-4, is DVKVTQSSRYLVKRTGEKVFLECVQDMDHENMFWYRQDPGLGLRLIYFSYDVKMKEKGDIPEGYSVSREKKERFSLILESASTNQTSMYLCASSSSELAKNIQYFGAGTRLSVL.

The chain employs TRBV7-8 and TRBJ1-2; 7 bases fit TRBD1. Germline values: CDR1 SGHVS, CDR2 FQNEAQ. The V segment lost 2 bases and the J segment 7 bases; nucleotides outside the gene matches: 7. The CDR3 sequence is 14 residues long. The CDR3, as DNA: TGTGCCAGCAGCTTATCCGGGACAGCCCGTGGCTACACCTTC. This sequence encodes CASSLSGTARGYTF.

V gene TRBV7-9 combines with J gene TRBJ2-4; 9 nucleotides line up with TRBD2. The V gene's germline CDR1 is SEHNR and CDR2 FQNEAQ (reference sequence). Trimming cost V 5 bases and J 4 bases; bases outside gene matches: 9. This CDR3 has 16 amino acids. The CDR3 loop reads CASSLIAGVGKNIQYF. CDR3 bases: TGTGCCAGCAGCCTCATAGCGGGAGTGGGTAAAAACATTCAGTACTTC.

This clone was seen once. V gene TRBV7-9 combines with J gene TRBJ2-7; D ambiguous. In germline, CDR1 is SEHNR, CDR2 FQNEAQ (reference sequence). The CDR3 covers 14 residues. V shed 2 bases and J shed 4 bases, with 12 bases lying between them. In DNA form, the CDR3 reads TGTGCCAGCAGCTTAAGGTCTGACTCGTACGAGCAGTACTTC. This encodes CASSLRSDSYEQYF.

The chain is built from TRBV2 and TRBJ2-3; 8 nucleotides agree with TRBD1. This CDR3 has 17 amino acids. CDR1 is SNHLY, CDR2 FYNNEI, per germline. Trimming at V came to 4 bases and at J to 2 bases, leaving 11 bases not matched to a gene. Written as DNA, the CDR3 is TGTGCCAGCAGTGGAGCTGAGACAGGGGACCTCACAGATACGCAGTATTTT. Protein sequence: CASSGAETGDLTDTQYF.

The CDR3 sequence is CAITGGRPDEAFF. As DNA, the CDR3 is TGTGCCATCACAGGGGGGCGACCGGATGAAGCTTTCTTT. The gene calls are TRBV6-1 and TRBJ1-1; 8 nucleotides align to TRBD1. The junction had 11 bases not matched to a gene; V was cut back by 10 bases and J by 7 bases. The CDR3 length is 13 residues. Germline V gives CDR1 MNHNS, CDR2 SASEGT.

This chain connects TRBV15 to TRBJ2-3, with TRBD2 matching 11 bases. CDR1 LNHNV and CDR2 YYDKDF come from the germline V gene (reference sequence). This CDR3 has 14 amino acids. V was clipped by 8 bases and J by 3 bases; unmatched bases: 4. The CDR3 nucleotides read TGTGCCACCCTAGCGGGAGGTGATACAGATACGCAGTATTTT. Residues: CATLAGGDTDTQYF. Full variable domain (outside the CDR3, taken from reference TRBV15 and TRBJ2-3): DAMVIQNPRYQVTQFGKPVTLSCSQTLNHNVMYWYQQKSSQAPKLLFHYYDKDFNNEADTPDNFQSRRPNTSFCFLDIRSPGLGDTAMYLCATLAGGDTDTQYFGPGTRLTVL.

This clone was found a few times. The genes are TRBV18 and TRBJ2-7; D might be TRBD2 (6 bases). V lost 1 base and J 0 bases, leaving 13 bases between the germline ends. The germline V gene encodes CDR1 KGHSH and CDR2 LQKENI. The CDR3 sequence is 16 residues long. The CDR3 sequence is CASSPLVGGASYEQYF. The CDR3 DNA follows: TGTGCCAGCTCACCACTCGTGGGAGGTGCCTCCTACGAGCAGTACTTC. The whole variable domain, filled in from reference TRBV18 and TRBJ2-7, reads NAGVMQNPRHLVRRRGQEARLRCSPMKGHSHVYWYRQLPEEGLKFMVYLQKENIIDESGMPKERFSAEFPKEGPSILRIQQVVRGDSAAYFCASSPLVGGASYEQYFGPGTRLTVT.

The chain uses TRBV28 and TRBJ1-5, with 7 nucleotides matching TRBD1. Germline CDR1 and CDR2: MDHEN and SYDVKM. J was trimmed by 3 bases and V by 3 bases; bases with no gene match: 5. This CDR3 is built from 15 residues. CDR3 DNA sequence: TGTGCCAGCAGTTTCGGACAGGTCTACAATCAGCCCCAGCATTTT. Its translation is CASSFGQVYNQPQHF.

The rearrangement links TRBV7-3 to TRBJ2-7, with D perhaps TRBD1 (5 bases). This CDR3 has 14 residues. CDR1 is SGHTA, CDR2 FQGTGA, per germline. The ends were cut back, 3 bases at V and 5 bases at J, with 14 bases in the middle. CDR3 coding DNA: TGTGCCAGCAGCTTTTCTAACGCAGGGAACGAGCAGTACTTC. As protein: CASSFSNAGNEQYF. Full variable domain (remainder filled in from reference TRBV7-3 and TRBJ2-7): GAGVSQTPSNKVTEKGKYVELRCDPISGHTALYWYRQSLGQGPEFLIYFQGTGAADDSGLPNDRFFAVRPEGSVSTLKIQRTERGDSAVYLCASSFSNAGNEQYFGPGTRLTVT.

The V gene is TRBV5-6, the J gene TRBJ2-3, with 7 bases fitting TRBD2. Unmatched junction bases numbered 10, after V lost 6 bases and J lost 0 bases. This CDR3 contains 16 residues. Germline V CDR1 and CDR2: SGHDT, YYEEEE. The CDR3 reads CASKLRLGGSTDTQYF. CDR3 coding DNA: TGTGCCAGCAAATTGAGGCTCGGGGGGAGCACAGATACGCAGTATTTT.

Points on this clone: The same CDR3 is also encoded by other DNA sequences in this sample. The genes are TRBV6-1 and TRBJ1-2; a weak D match, TRBD1 (5 bases). The CDR3 totals 14 residues. Germline CDR1 and CDR2: MNHNS and SASEGT. Trimming removed 2 bases at V and 2 bases at J, with 9 bases between. The CDR3 bases are TGTGCCAGCAGTGAACAGGGCGCAAACTATGGCTACACCTTC. This translates into CASSEQGANYGYTF.

This clone was recorded a few times. This chain joins TRBV28 and TRBJ1-2, with 7 bases matching TRBD1. Looked up from germline, CDR1 is MDHEN and CDR2 is SYDVKM. This CDR3 contains 12 residues. The ends lost 5 bases at V and 7 bases at J; junction bases unmatched: 4. As DNA, the CDR3 is TGTGCCAGCAGTCACAGGGGTGGTGGCTACACCTTC. It is translated as CASSHRGGGYTF.

This sequence joins TRBV27 and TRBJ2-7; possibly TRBD1 for D (6 bases). The V and J ends lost 6 bases and 3 bases respectively, with 24 bases between them. Germline CDR1 reads MNHEY; CDR2 reads SMNVEV (reference sequence). CDR3 size: 17 residues. The CDR3 sequence is CASSRDPIPGQGYEQYF. CDR3 sequence (DNA): TGTGCCAGCAGCCGAGACCCTATTCCGGGACAAGGCTACGAGCAGTACTTC.

As for this clone: One end of the junction fails to match germline, which may point to a read error. The rearrangement joins TRBV28 to TRBJ2-1, with D possibly being TRBD1 (6 bases). The length of the CDR3 is 13 residues. Germline V gene sequence: CDR1 MDHEN, CDR2 SYDVKM. This CDR3 is CASSLGTYTEQFF. In DNA form, the CDR3 reads TGTGCCAGCAGTTTAGGGACATACACTGAGCAGTTCTTC.

This chain connects TRBV4-1 to TRBJ1-1, with D possibly TRBD1 on 5 matching bases. The ends were cut back, 1 base at V and 9 bases at J, with 9 bases in the middle. This CDR3 region has 12 residues. Germline CDR1 and CDR2: MGHRA and YSYEKL. Here the CDR3 reads CASSQVGGKAFF. The CDR3 bases are TGCGCCAGCAGCCAAGTCGGGGGAAAAGCTTTCTTT.

The chain employs TRBV5-6 and TRBJ2-7, with 7 bases identical to TRBD1. Per the germline V gene, CDR1 is SGHDT and CDR2 is YYEEEE. This CDR3 comprises 14 residues. J gave up 0 bases and V 2 bases, and 2 bases lay outside the gene matches. The CDR3 region is CASSFWDSSYEQYF. In DNA form, the CDR3 reads TGTGCCAGCAGCTTTTGGGACAGCTCCTACGAGCAGTACTTC.

This sequence joins TRBV27 and TRBJ2-7; D is unclear. The CDR3 runs to 14 residues. V dropped 7 bases and J dropped 2 bases, with 15 bases sitting between them. The germline V gene has CDR1 MNHEY and CDR2 SMNVEV (reference sequence). The DNA for the CDR3 is TGTGCCAGCAATCCGCTCAGGCGCCCCTACGAGCAGTACTTC. Its protein product is CASNPLRRPYEQYF.

This clone appeared a single time. This chain uses TRBV11-2 with TRBJ2-1, with 7 bases lining up with TRBD2. CDR1 and CDR2 (germline): SGHAT, FQNNGV. After removal of 7 bases from V and 5 bases from J, the junction contained 17 bases not matched to a gene. CDR3 size: 17 residues. This CDR3 reads CASNHPGLRISHNEQFF. CDR3 bases: TGTGCCAGCAACCACCCGGGACTACGAATATCCCACAATGAGCAGTTCTTC.

The genes are TRBV5-1 and TRBJ2-7; weak D call: TRBD2 (5 bases). CDR3 length: 15 amino acids. The germline V gene has CDR1 SGHRS and CDR2 YFSETQ. V was trimmed by 0 bases and J by 5 bases, leaving 15 bases between them. As DNA, the CDR3 is TGCGCCAGCAGCTTGGAGTCAGGAGGTATCCACGAGCAGTACTTC. Translation gives CASSLESGGIHEQYF. Filled out from reference TRBV5-1 and TRBJ2-7, the complete variable domain reads KAGVTQTPRYLIKTRGQQVTLSCSPISGHRSVSWYQQTPGQGLQFLFEYFSETQRNKGNFPGRFSGRQFSNSRSEMNVSTLELGDSALYLCASSLESGGIHEQYFGPGTRLTVT.

The chain has TRBV2 and TRBJ1-4; maybe TRBD1 (6 bases). CDR1 is SNHLY and CDR2 is FYNNEI in the germline V gene. The CDR3 is made up of 14 amino acids. The V and J ends lost 1 base and 8 bases respectively, with 11 bases between them. The CDR3 DNA is TGTGCCAGCAGTGAAGGCAGGGGAAGCGAAAAACTGTTTTTT. Protein product: CASSEGRGSEKLFF.

The rearrangement joins TRBV15 to TRBJ1-6; D is unresolved. The CDR3 contains 13 residues. Germline V CDR1 and CDR2: LNHNV, YYDKDF (reference sequence). V was pared by 11 bases and J by 8 bases, with 16 bases between. CDR3 region: CASRYSGDSPLHF. The DNA for the CDR3 is TGTGCCTCTAGATACTCCGGGGATTCACCCCTCCACTTT. Based on the CDR3 plus reference TRBV15 and TRBJ1-6, the full variable domain is DAMVIQNPRYQVTQFGKPVTLSCSQTLNHNVMYWYQQKSSQAPKLLFHYYDKDFNNEADTPDNFQSRRPNTSFCFLDIRSPGLGDTAMYLCASRYSGDSPLHFGNGTRLTVT.

This sequence joins TRBV4-1 and TRBJ2-1; maybe TRBD1 (5 bases). This CDR3 is built from 18 residues. CDR1 is MGHRA, CDR2 YSYEKL, per germline. Deletions cut 4 bases from V and 0 bases from J, with 19 bases between. CDR3 amino acids: CASSPGPFSMSSYNEQFF. The DNA of the CDR3 is TGCGCCAGCAGCCCAGGGCCCTTTAGCATGAGCTCCTACAATGAGCAGTTCTTC.

The J gene is TRBJ2-7, the V gene TRBV14; no clear D gene. Germline CDR1 is SGHDN and CDR2 is FVKESK. V gave up 4 bases and J gave up 3 bases, with 7 bases separating them. This CDR3 spans 12 amino acids. In DNA form, the CDR3 reads TGTGCCAGCAGCCGCATAGACTACGAGCAGTACTTC. This codes for CASSRIDYEQYF.

The V gene is TRBV7-9, the J gene TRBJ2-3; possibly TRBD2 for D (6 bases). The V gene's germline CDR1 is SEHNR and CDR2 FQNEAQ (reference sequence). The CDR3 consists of 13 residues. The V end lost 11 bases, the J end lost 1 base, and 13 bases lay between the germline ends. CDR3 sequence: CAGSKRGTDTQYF. CDR3 coding DNA: TGTGCCGGTAGTAAGCGGGGCACAGATACGCAGTATTTT.